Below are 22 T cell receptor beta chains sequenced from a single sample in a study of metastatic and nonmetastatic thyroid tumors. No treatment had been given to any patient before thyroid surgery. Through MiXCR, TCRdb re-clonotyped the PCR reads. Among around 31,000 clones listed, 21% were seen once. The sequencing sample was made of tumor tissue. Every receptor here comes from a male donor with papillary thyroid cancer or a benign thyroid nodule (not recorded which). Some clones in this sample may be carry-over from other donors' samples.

The CDR3 bases are TGTGCCAGCAGCCAAGGGGTCTCTCTTCGATCAGCATCAAACTATGGCTACACCTTC. It codes for CASSQGVSLRSASNYGYTF. The rearrangement links TRBV3-1 to TRBJ1-2; D gene uncertain. CDR1 and CDR2 (germline): LGHDT, YNNKEL (reference sequence). The CDR3 runs 19 residues. V lost 1 base, J lost 2 bases, and 23 bases lay in between. Full variable domain (rest looked up from reference TRBV3-1 and TRBJ1-2): DTAVSQTPKYLVTQMGNDKSIKCEQNLGHDTMYWYKQDSKKFLKIMFSYNNKELIINETVPNRFSPKSPDKAHLNLHINSLELGDSAVYFCASSQGVSLRSASNYGYTFGSGTRLTVV.

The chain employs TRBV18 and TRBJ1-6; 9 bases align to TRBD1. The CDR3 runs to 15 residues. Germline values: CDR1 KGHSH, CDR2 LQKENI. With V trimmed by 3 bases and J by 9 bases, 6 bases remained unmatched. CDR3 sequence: CASSPPDRGGSPLHF. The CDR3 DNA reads TGTGCCAGCTCACCCCCGGACAGGGGAGGTTCACCCCTCCACTTT.

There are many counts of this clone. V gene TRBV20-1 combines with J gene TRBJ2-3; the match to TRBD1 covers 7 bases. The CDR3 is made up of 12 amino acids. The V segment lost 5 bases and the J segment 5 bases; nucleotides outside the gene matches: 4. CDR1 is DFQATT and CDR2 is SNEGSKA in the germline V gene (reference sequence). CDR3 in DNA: TGCAGTGCTTCCGGGACAGAAGATACGCAGTATTTT. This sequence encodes CSASGTEDTQYF.

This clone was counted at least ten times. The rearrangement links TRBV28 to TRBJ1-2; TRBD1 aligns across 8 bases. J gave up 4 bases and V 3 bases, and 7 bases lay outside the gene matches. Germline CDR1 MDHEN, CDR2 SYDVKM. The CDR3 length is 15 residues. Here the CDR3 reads CASSLQGAPIYGYTF. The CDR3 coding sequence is TGTGCCAGCAGTTTGCAGGGGGCGCCTATCTATGGCTACACCTTC.

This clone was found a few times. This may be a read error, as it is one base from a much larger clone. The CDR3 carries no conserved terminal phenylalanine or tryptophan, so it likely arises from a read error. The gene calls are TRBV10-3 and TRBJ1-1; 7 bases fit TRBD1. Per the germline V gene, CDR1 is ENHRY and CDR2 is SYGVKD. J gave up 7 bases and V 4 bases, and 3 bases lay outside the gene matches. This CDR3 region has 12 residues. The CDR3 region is CAISAGQNEAFL. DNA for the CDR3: TGTGCCATCAGTGCGGGACAGAATGAAGCTTTCTTG.

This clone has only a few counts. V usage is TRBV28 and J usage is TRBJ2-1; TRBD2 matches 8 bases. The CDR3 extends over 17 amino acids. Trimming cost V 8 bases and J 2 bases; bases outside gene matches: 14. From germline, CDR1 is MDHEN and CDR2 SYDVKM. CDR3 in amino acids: CASGIRRLASTYNEQFF. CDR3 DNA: TGTGCCAGCGGGATCCGGAGACTAGCGTCCACCTACAATGAGCAGTTCTTC.

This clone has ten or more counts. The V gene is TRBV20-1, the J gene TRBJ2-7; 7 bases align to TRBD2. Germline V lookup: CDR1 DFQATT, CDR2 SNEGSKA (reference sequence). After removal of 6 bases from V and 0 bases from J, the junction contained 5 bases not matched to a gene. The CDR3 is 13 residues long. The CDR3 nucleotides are TGCAGTGCGGGGCGGGGGAGCTCCTACGAGCAGTACTTC. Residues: CSAGRGSSYEQYF.

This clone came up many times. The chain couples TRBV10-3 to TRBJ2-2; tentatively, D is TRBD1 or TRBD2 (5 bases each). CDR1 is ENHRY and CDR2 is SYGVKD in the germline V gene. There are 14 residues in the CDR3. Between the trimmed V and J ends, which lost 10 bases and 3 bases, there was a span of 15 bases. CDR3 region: CATAGTRDTGELFF. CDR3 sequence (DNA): TGTGCCACTGCCGGGACCAGGGACACCGGGGAGCTGTTTTTT.

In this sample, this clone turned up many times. The CDR3 DNA sequence: TGTGCCAGCAGTACACCGGGTCGGGAGCAGTACTTC. Protein product: CASSTPGREQYF. The V and J genes are TRBV3-1 and TRBJ2-7, with D unresolved. The V gene lost 6 bases and the J gene lost 7 bases, with 13 bases spanning the gap. CDR3 size: 12 residues. Per the germline V gene, CDR1 is LGHDT and CDR2 is YNNKEL (reference sequence).

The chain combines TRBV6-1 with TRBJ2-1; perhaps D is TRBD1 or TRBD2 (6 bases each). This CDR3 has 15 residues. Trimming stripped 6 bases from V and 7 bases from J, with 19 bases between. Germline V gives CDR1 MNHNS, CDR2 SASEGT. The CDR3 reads CASSLGGGIGNEQFF. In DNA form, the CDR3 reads TGTGCCAGCAGCCTCGGAGGGGGGATAGGGAATGAGCAGTTCTTC.

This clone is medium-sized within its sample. CDR3 in amino acids: CASSLRGQSYNEQFF. CDR3 bases: TGTGCCAGCAGCTTGCGGGGACAGTCATACAATGAGCAGTTCTTC. The V and J genes are TRBV7-2 and TRBJ2-1, with D perhaps matching TRBD1 (7 bases). Germline CDR1 and CDR2: SGHTA and FQGNSA. Trimming removed 3 bases at V and 4 bases at J, with 13 bases between. The CDR3 has 15 residues.

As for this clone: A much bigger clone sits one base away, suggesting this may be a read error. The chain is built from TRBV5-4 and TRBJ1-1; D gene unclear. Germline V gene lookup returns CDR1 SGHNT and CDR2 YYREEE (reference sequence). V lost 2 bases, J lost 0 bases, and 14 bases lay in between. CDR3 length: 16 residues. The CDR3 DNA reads TGTGCCAGCAGCTTTTTGAGTTCCTCCATGAACACTGAAGCTTTCTTT. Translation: CASSFLSSSMNTEAFF.

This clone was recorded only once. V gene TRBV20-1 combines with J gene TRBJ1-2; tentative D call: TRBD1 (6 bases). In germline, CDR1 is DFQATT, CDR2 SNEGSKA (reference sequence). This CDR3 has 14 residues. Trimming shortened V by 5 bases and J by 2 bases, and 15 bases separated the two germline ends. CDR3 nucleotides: TGCAGTGCTGTATCCGGCCAGGGGAACTATGGCTACACCTTC. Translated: CSAVSGQGNYGYTF.

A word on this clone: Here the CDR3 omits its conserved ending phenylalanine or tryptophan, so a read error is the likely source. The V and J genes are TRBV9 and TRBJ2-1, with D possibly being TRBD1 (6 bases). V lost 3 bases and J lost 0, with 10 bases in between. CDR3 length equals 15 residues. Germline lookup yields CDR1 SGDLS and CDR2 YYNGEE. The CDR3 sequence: CASSADSHSYNEQFL. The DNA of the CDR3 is TGTGCCAGCAGCGCGGACAGTCACTCCTACAATGAGCAGTTCCTC.

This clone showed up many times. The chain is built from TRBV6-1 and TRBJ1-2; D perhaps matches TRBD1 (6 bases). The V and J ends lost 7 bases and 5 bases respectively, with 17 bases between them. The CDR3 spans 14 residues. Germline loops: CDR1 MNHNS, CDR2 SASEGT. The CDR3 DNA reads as TGTGCCAGCATACCGACAGGCGAACTGTATGGCTACACCTTC. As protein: CASIPTGELYGYTF.

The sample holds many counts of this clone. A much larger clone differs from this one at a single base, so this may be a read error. The CDR3 nucleotides are TGTGCCAGCAGTTCGACAGTATCCGAGGAGCTGTTTTTT. It translates to CASSSTVSEELFF. The V call is TRBV28, the J call TRBJ2-2; tentative D call: TRBD1 (5 bases). Germline V gene data show CDR1 as MDHEN and CDR2 as SYDVKM. V dropped 4 bases and J dropped 10 bases, with 13 bases sitting between them. CDR3 length: 13 amino acids.

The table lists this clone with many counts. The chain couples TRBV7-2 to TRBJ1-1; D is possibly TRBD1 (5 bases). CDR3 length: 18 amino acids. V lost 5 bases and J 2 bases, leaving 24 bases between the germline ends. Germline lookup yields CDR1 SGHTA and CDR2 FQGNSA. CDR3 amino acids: CASSNRGPGGRINTEAFF. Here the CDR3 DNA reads TGTGCCAGCAGCAACCGGGGCCCGGGAGGGCGGATTAACACTGAAGCTTTCTTT. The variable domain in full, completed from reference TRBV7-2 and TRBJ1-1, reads GAGVSQSPSNKVTEKGKDVELRCDPISGHTALYWYRQSLGQGLEFLIYFQGNSAPDKSGLPSDRFSAERTGGSVSTLTIQRTQQEDSAVYLCASSNRGPGGRINTEAFFGQGTRLTVV.

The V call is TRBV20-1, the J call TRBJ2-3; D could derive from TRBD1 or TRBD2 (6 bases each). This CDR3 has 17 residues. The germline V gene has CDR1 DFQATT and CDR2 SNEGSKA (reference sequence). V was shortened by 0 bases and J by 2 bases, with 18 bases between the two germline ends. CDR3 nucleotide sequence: TGCAGTGCTAGAGATAGGGGGGTAGGGTCGAACACAGATACGCAGTATTTT. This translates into CSARDRGVGSNTDTQYF.

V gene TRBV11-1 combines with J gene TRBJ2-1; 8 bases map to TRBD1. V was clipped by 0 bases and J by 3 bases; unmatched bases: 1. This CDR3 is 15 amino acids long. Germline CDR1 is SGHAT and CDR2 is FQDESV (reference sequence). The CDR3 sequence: CASSLAQGGYNEQFF. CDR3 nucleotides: TGTGCCAGCAGCTTAGCACAGGGGGGCTACAATGAGCAGTTCTTC.

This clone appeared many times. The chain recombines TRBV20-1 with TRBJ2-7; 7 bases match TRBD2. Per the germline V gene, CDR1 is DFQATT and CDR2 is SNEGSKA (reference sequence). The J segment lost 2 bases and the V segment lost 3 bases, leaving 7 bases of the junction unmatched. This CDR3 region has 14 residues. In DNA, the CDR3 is TGCAGTGCTAGCCCCCGGGACTACCCCTACGAGCAGTACTTC. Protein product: CSASPRDYPYEQYF.

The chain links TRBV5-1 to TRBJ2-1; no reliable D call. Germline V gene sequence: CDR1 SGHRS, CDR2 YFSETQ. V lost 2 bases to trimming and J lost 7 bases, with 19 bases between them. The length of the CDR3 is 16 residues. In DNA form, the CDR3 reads TGCGCCAGCAGCTTTTCGACTCAAGTGTTGGAGAATGAGCAGTTCTTC. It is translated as CASSFSTQVLENEQFF.

CDR3 sequence reads: CASSYGQASYGYTF. DNA for the CDR3: TGTGCCAGCTCATATGGACAGGCGAGCTATGGCTACACCTTC. The V gene is TRBV18, the J gene TRBJ1-2; 7 bases map to TRBD1. The V segment lost 5 bases and the J segment 4 bases; nucleotides outside the gene matches: 7. CDR3 length: 14 residues. From germline, CDR1 is KGHSH and CDR2 LQKENI.